A selection of T cell receptor beta chains follows, all from one sample in a study of cytomegalovirus exposure and HLA in healthy donors. The data were produced by immunoSEQ multiplex PCR, yet TCRdb's version contains in-frame clones alone and is incomplete. In the table there are 200,000 to 250,000 clones, approximately 85% of which are singletons. The sequenced material came from PBMCs. The receptors stem from a girl aged 2-15 years in good health and CMV-seronegative. CDR3s include the opening cysteine and the closing phenylalanine or tryptophan. A D gene is named only where the DNA matches it firmly. Size tells how often a clone was seen (once, few, many) or the class of an expanded clone, and some rows leave it out.

cdr3_length clone_size j_call d_call v_call cdr3_nt cdr3_aa
13 - TRBJ2-7 - TRBV11-2 TGTGCCAGCAGCTTAGGAGAGTCCTACGAGCAGTACTTC CASSLGESYEQYF
18 - TRBJ1-1 - TRBV23-1 TGCGCCAGCAGTCTTCGGGTCCCTCGCTTCTCAATGAACACTGAAGCCTTCTTT CASSLRVPRFSMNTEAFF
11 - TRBJ2-5 - TRBV20-1 TGCAGTGTGCGGGTTAAAGAGACCCAGTACTTC CSVRVKETQYF
13 - TRBJ2-3 - TRBV18 TGTGCCAGCTCACCGGATCCCAGCCGGGCGCAGTATTTT CASSPDPSRAQYF
13 - TRBJ2-1 TRBD2 TRBV7-9 TGTGCCAGCAGGGGACTAGACAACAATGAGCAGTTCTTC CASRGLDNNEQFF
15 - TRBJ2-2 TRBD2 TRBV10-2 TGCGCCAGCAGAAACGGACTAGCGTTTCGCGGGGAGCTGTTTTTT CASRNGLAFRGELFF
16 - TRBJ1-2 TRBD1 TRBV27 TGTGCCAGCAGTTTAGGGACAGGGGGCGGATTCTATGGCTACACCTTC CASSLGTGGGFYGYTF
15 - TRBJ1-1 - TRBV2 TGTGCCAGCAGTGCTGACACCGTTATGAACACTGAAGCTTTCTTT CASSADTVMNTEAFF
14 - TRBJ2-4 - TRBV5-1 TGCGCCAGCAGAGAGACGGGGGCCAAAAACATTCAGTACTTC CASRETGAKNIQYF
13 - TRBJ2-7 TRBD1 TRBV15 TGTGCCACCAGCGGGACAGGGCCCTACGAGCAGTACTTC CATSGTGPYEQYF
16 - TRBJ2-3 TRBD2 TRBV5-1 TGCGCCAGCAGCTTGGGGGGACTAGCGGGAGGAGATACGCAGTATTTT CASSLGGLAGGDTQYF
14 - TRBJ2-7 - TRBV13 TGTGCCAGCAGCCGCCGGGACTGGGACTACGAGCAGTACTTC CASSRRDWDYEQYF
14 few TRBJ2-5 - TRBV5-6 TGTGCCAGCAGCTTGGAACTAGTCGGAGAGACCCAGTACTTC CASSLELVGETQYF
13 - TRBJ2-1 TRBD1 TRBV19 TGTGCCAGTAGTACAGGGGGCTACAATGAGCAGTTCTTC CASSTGGYNEQFF
13 once TRBJ2-6 - TRBV29-1 TGCAGCGTCGGGTACTCTGGGGCCAACGCCCTGACTTTC CSVGYSGANALTF
14 once TRBJ1-3 - TRBV5-6 TGTGCCAGCAGCTCTCGCCGTAGTGGAAACACCATATATTTT CASSSRRSGNTIYF
13 - TRBJ2-7 - TRBV5-1 TGCGCCAGCTCCGAAGATAGCTCCTACGAGCAGTACTTC CASSEDSSYEQYF
11 - TRBJ2-7 - TRBV20-1 TGCAGTGCTAGAGGAGGGTACGAGCAGTACTTC CSARGGYEQYF
17 - TRBJ1-3 - TRBV19 TGTGCCAGTAAATGTAAGGGACTGATCCTTCCTGGAAACACCATATATTTT CASKCKGLILPGNTIYF